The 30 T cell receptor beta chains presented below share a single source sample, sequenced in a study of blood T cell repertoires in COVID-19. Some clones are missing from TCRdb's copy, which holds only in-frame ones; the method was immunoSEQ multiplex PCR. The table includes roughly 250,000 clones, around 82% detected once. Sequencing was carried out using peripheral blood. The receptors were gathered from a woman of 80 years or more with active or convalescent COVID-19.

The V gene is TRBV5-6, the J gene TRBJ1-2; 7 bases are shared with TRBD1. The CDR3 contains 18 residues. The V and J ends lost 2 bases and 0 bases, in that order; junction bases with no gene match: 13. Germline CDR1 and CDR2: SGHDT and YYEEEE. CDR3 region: CASSFLFSGTATNYGYTF. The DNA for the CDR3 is TGTGCCAGCAGCTTTCTGTTCTCCGGGACAGCTACTAACTATGGCTACACCTTC.

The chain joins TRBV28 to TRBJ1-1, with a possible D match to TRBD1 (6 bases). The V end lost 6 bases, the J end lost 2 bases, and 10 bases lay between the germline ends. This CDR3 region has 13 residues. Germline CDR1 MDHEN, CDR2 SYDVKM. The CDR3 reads CASRGALNTEAFF. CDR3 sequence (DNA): TGTGCCAGCAGGGGGGCGCTCAACACTGAAGCTTTCTTT.

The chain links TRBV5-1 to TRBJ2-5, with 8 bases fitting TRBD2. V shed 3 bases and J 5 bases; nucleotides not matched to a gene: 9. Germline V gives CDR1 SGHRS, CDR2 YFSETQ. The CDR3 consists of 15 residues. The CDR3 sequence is CASSSLAGLGETQYF. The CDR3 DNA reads TGCGCCAGCAGCTCCTTAGCGGGATTGGGTGAGACCCAGTACTTC.

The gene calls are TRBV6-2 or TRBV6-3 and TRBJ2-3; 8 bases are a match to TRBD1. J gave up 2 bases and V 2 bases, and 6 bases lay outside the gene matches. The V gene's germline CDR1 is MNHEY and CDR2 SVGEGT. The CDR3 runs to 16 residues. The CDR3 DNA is TGTGCCAGCAGTTACAGGCCCAGGGGGCTCACAGATACGCAGTATTTT. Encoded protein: CASSYRPRGLTDTQYF.

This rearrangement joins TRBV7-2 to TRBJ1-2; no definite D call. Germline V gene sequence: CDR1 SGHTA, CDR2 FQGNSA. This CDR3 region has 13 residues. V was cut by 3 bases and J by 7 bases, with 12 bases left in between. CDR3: CASSLRPRVGYTF. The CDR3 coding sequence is TGTGCCAGCAGCTTGCGGCCCCGAGTTGGCTACACCTTC. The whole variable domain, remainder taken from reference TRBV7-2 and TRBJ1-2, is GAGVSQSPSNKVTEKGKDVELRCDPISGHTALYWYRQSLGQGLEFLIYFQGNSAPDKSGLPSDRFSAERTGGSVSTLTIQRTQQEDSAVYLCASSLRPRVGYTFGSGTRLTVV.

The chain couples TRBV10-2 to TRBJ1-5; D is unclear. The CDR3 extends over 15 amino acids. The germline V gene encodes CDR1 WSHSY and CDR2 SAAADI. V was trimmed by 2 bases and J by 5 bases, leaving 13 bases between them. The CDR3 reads CASSEGTADYQPQHF. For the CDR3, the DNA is TGCGCCAGCAGTGAGGGAACAGCTGATTATCAGCCCCAGCATTTT.

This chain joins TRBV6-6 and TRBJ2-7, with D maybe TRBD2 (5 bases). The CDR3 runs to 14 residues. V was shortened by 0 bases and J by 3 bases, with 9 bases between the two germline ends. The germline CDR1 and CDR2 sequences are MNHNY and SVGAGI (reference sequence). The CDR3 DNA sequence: TGTGCCAGCAGTTACTCGCGACTAAACTACGAGCAGTACTTC. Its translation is CASSYSRLNYEQYF.

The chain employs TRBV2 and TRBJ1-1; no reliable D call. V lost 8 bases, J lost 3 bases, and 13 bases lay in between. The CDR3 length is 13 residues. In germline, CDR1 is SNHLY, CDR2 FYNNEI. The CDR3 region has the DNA TGTGCCAGCTCTTCCCGGAGGGACACTGAAGCTTTCTTT. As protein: CASSSRRDTEAFF.

The DNA of the CDR3 is TGCGCCAGCAGTTGGGATAGCGGGAACCTCGAGCAGTACTTC. Translating it yields CASSWDSGNLEQYF. The chain joins TRBV5-1 to TRBJ2-7, with 8 bases fitting TRBD2. Germline CDR1 is SGHRS and CDR2 is YFSETQ. V was clipped by 5 bases and J by 6 bases; unmatched bases: 10. The CDR3 contains 14 residues.

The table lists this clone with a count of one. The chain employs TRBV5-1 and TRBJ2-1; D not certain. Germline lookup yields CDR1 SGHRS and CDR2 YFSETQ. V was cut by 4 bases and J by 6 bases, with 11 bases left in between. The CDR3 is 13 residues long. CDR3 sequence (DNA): TGCGCCAGCAGCCCTAGTCTAGGCAATGAGCAGTTCTTC. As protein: CASSPSLGNEQFF.

The CDR3 is CATSRLYRPLKLFF. CDR3 in DNA: TGTGCCACCAGCAGATTATACAGGCCCCTCAAACTGTTTTTT. J is TRBJ1-4 and V is TRBV15, with D perhaps TRBD1 (5 bases). CDR1 is LNHNV, CDR2 YYDKDF, per germline (reference sequence). The germline V and J ends were trimmed by 2 bases and 11 bases, with 15 bases remaining between them. This CDR3 comprises 14 residues.

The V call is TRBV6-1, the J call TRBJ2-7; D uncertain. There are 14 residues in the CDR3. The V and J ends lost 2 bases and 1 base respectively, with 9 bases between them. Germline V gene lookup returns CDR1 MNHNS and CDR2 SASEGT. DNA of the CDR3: TGTGCCAGCAGTGAAAGGCAGACATCCTACGAGCAGTACTTC. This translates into CASSERQTSYEQYF.

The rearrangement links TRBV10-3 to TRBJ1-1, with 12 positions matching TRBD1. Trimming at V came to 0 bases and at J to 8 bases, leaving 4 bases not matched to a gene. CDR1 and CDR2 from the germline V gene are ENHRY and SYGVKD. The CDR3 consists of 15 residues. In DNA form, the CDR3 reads TGTGCCATCAGTGAGTCGGGACAGGGGGCAAACGAAGCTTTCTTT. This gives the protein CAISESGQGANEAFF.

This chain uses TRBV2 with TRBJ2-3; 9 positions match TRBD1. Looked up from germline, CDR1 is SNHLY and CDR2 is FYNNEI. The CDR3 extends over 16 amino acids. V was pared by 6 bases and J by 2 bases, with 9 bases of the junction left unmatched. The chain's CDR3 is CASSLGQGRVTDTQYF. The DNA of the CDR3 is TGTGCCAGCAGCCTGGGACAGGGAAGGGTCACAGATACGCAGTATTTT.

CDR3 amino acids: CASSEGSGNYGYTF. The CDR3 nucleotides are TGTGCCAGCAGCGAGGGGTCAGGAAACTATGGCTACACCTTC. The rearrangement uses TRBV9 and TRBJ1-2; maybe TRBD1 (5 bases). Germline CDR1 and CDR2: SGDLS and YYNGEE. Trimming left V 3 bases short and J 2 bases short, with 11 bases between. The CDR3 has 14 amino acids.

This CDR3 is CAWTPGHTNTEAFF. The CDR3 nucleotides read TGTGCCTGGACTCCGGGACACACGAACACTGAAGCTTTCTTT. This sequence joins TRBV30 and TRBJ1-1, with a tentative D call TRBD1 (6 bases). Trimming cost V 4 bases and J 1 base, with 13 bases left between them. The CDR3 loop spans 14 amino acids. Per germline, CDR1 GTSNPN and CDR2 SVGIG (reference sequence).

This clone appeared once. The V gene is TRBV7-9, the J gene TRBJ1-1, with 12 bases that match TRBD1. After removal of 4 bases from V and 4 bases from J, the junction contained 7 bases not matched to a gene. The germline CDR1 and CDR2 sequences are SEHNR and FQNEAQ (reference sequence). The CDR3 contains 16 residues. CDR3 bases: TGTGCCAGCAGCTACGGGACAGGGGGCCGACGCACTGAAGCTTTCTTT. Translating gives CASSYGTGGRRTEAFF.

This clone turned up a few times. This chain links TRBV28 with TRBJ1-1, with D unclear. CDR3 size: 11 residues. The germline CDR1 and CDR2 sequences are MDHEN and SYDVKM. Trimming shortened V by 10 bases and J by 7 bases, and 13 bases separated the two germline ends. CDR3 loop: CAIASGREAFF. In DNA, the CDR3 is TGTGCCATCGCGAGCGGGCGTGAAGCTTTCTTT.

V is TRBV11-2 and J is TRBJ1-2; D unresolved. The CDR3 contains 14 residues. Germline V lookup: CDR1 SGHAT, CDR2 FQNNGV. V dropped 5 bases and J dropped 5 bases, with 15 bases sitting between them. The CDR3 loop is CASSPLRRGYGYTF. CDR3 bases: TGTGCCAGCAGCCCCCTTCGGCGGGGATATGGCTACACCTTC.

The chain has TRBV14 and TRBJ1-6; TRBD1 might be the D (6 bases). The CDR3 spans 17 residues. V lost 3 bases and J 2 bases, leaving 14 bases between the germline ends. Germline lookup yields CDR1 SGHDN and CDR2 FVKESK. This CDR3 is CASSHADRITYNSPLHF. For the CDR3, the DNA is TGTGCCAGCAGCCATGCTGACAGGATCACCTATAATTCACCCCTCCACTTT.

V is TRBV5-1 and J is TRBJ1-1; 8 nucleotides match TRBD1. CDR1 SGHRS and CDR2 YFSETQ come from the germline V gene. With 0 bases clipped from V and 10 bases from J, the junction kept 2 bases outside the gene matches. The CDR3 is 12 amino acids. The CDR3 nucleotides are TGCGCCAGCAGCTTGGAGGACAGGGCAGCTTTCTTT. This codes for CASSLEDRAAFF.

The CDR3: CATAGADTQYF. The DNA for the CDR3 is TGTGCCACCGCGGGCGCAGATACGCAGTATTTT. The chain carries TRBV24-1 and TRBJ2-3; D may be TRBD2 (5 bases). V shed 9 bases and J shed 4 bases, with 7 bases lying between them. This CDR3 region has 11 residues. Germline CDR1 is KGHDR and CDR2 is SFDVKD.

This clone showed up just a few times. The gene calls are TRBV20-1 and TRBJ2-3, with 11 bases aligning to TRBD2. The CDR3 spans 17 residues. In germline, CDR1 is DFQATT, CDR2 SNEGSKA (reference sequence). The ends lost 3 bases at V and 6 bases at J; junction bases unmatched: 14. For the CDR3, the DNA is TGCAGTGCTAGTTCATCCCTACTAGCGGGAGTCCCCGATACGCAGTATTTT. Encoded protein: CSASSSLLAGVPDTQYF.

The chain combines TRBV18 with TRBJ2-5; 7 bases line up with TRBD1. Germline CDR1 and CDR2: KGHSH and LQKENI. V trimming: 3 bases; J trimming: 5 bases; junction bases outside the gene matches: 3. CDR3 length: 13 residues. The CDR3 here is CASSPTGSETQYF. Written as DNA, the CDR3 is TGTGCCAGCTCACCGACAGGGTCCGAGACCCAGTACTTC.

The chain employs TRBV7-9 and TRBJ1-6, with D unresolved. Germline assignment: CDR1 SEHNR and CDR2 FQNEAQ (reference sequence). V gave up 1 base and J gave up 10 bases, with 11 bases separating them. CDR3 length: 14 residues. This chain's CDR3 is CASSLGVFGSPLHF. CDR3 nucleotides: TGTGCCAGCAGCTTAGGGGTCTTCGGGTCACCCCTCCACTTT.

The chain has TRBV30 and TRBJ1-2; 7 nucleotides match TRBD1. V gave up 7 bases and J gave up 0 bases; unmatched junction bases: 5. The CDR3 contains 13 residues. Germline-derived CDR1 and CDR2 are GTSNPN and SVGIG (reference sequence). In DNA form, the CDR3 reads TGTGCCTTAAGAGACAGGGCTAACTATGGCTACACCTTC. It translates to CALRDRANYGYTF.

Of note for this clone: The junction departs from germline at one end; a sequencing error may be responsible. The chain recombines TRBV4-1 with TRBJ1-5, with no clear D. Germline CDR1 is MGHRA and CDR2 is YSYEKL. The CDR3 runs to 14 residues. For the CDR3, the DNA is TGCGCCAGCAGCCAAGTCAGTACCGATCACCCCCAGCATTTT. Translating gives CASSQVSTDHPQHF.

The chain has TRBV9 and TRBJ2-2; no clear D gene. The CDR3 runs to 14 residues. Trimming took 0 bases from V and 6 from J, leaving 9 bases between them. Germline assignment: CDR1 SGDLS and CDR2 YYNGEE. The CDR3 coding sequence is TGTGCCAGCAGCGTAGAAGCTCACTCCGGGGAGCTGTTTTTT. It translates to CASSVEAHSGELFF.

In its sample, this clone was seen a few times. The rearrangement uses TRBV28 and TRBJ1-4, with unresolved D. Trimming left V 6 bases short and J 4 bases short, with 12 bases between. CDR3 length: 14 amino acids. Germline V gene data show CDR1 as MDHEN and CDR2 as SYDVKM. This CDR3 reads CASSPGYYNEKLFF. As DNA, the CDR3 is TGTGCCAGCAGCCCCGGGTACTATAATGAAAAACTGTTTTTT.

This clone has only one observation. CDR3: CASSSRNYGYTF. The DNA for the CDR3 is TGTGCCAGCAGTTCCCGGAACTATGGCTACACCTTC. The chain employs TRBV28 and TRBJ1-2; the D is unclear. V shed 4 bases and J shed 2 bases, with 5 bases lying between them. CDR3 length: 12 residues. Germline assignment: CDR1 MDHEN and CDR2 SYDVKM.